This TCR beta chain was obtained from a study of regulatory dendritic cells for organ transplantation. The protocol was immunoSEQ multiplex PCR, while the TCRdb copy is restricted to in-frame clones and leaves out a portion. The profile shows some 12,000 clones, 75% to 80% of them singletons. As concerns this clone: Antigen specificity is unknown.

CFSE-labeled sorted T cells met regulatory or mature dendritic cells for more than four days. The sequence derives from a human donor in good health. Sequences were obtained from naive CD8+ T cells from blood cultured with regulatory dendritic cells. Subset given: CD45RA+ naive T cells.

CDR3 nucleotides: TGTGCCAGCAGCATACCTAGGACAGGGGTACACACCGGGGAGCTGTTTTTT. Its translation: CASSIPRTGVHTGELFF. The chain is built from TRBV9 and TRBJ2-2; 9 bases are a match to TRBD1. Germline values: CDR1 SGDLS, CDR2 YYNGEE. CDR3 length equals 17 residues. The V gene end was trimmed by 4 bases and the J gene end by 3 bases; junction bases not matched to a gene: 10.